Below are 17 T cell receptor beta chains sequenced from a single sample in a study of cytomegalovirus exposure and HLA in healthy donors. Assay: immunoSEQ multiplex PCR; the TCRdb copy retains only in-frame clones and omits some. The table has under 200,000 clones, around 90% seen once; the top ten hold 3% to 3.5%. Sequenced sample: PBMCs. The receptors originated from a woman between 18 and 30 years old in good health and CMV-seropositive.

This clone has just one count. The chain uses TRBV9 and TRBJ2-7, with D maybe TRBD1 (6 bases). V lost 2 bases and J 1 base, leaving 7 bases between the germline ends. Germline CDR1 is SGDLS and CDR2 is YYNGEE. This CDR3 region has 13 residues. The CDR3 nucleotides are TGTGCCAGCAGCGTCCAGGGGTCCTACGAGCAGTACTTC. As protein: CASSVQGSYEQYF.

This clone was observed once. The CDR3 DNA reads as TGTGCCAGCAGTGAAGCGCGCATTCGCTACGAGCAGTACTTC. Translated, it gives CASSEARIRYEQYF. This chain uses TRBV6-1 with TRBJ2-7; D unclear. With 0 bases removed from V and 3 bases from J, the gap between germline ends came to 9 bases. The CDR3 length is 14 residues. Germline V gene sequence: CDR1 MNHNS, CDR2 SASEGT.

The chain links TRBV2 to TRBJ1-3; D might be TRBD1 (5 bases). Trimming cost V 7 bases and J 1 base, with 11 bases left between them. This CDR3 spans 14 amino acids. CDR1 is SNHLY, CDR2 FYNNEI, per germline. CDR3 residues: CASMGGASGNTIYF. In DNA form, the CDR3 reads TGTGCCAGCATGGGAGGGGCTTCTGGAAACACCATATATTTT.

This clone was seen only once. The chain recombines TRBV28 with TRBJ1-5, with D perhaps TRBD1 (6 bases). V lost 5 bases to trimming and J lost 6 bases, with 17 bases between them. Looked up from germline, CDR1 is MDHEN and CDR2 is SYDVKM. This CDR3 spans 15 amino acids. This CDR3 is CASSPTQGYSQPQHF. CDR3 nucleotides: TGTGCCAGCAGTCCAACGCAGGGGTATAGTCAGCCCCAGCATTTT.

J is TRBJ2-7 and V is TRBV6-5; 9 positions agree with TRBD1. In germline, CDR1 is MNHEY, CDR2 SVGAGI. This CDR3 has 15 residues. V gave up 0 bases and J gave up 3 bases; unmatched junction bases: 3. DNA of the CDR3: TGTGCCAGCAGTTACTCTCGGGACAGGGTCTACGAGCAGTACTTC. This codes for CASSYSRDRVYEQYF.

DNA of the CDR3: TGTGCCACCAGCAGAGATTCGACAGGTTACAATGAGCAGTTCTTC. Its protein is CATSRDSTGYNEQFF. The rearrangement uses TRBV15 and TRBJ2-1, with D possibly TRBD1 on 6 matching bases. V was pared by 0 bases and J by 4 bases, with 10 bases between. Germline assignment: CDR1 LNHNV and CDR2 YYDKDF (reference sequence). CDR3 size: 15 residues.

The chain joins TRBV30 to TRBJ2-2, with D possibly being TRBD1 (5 bases). The CDR3 loop spans 13 amino acids. Germline CDR1 is GTSNPN and CDR2 is SVGIG (reference sequence). V lost 0 bases to trimming and J lost 8 bases, with 10 bases between them. As DNA, the CDR3 is TGTGCCTGGAGTGTAGTGGGGCGAGGGGAGCTGTTTTTT. It specifies CAWSVVGRGELFF.

The chain recombines TRBV2 with TRBJ2-7, with 9 bases fitting TRBD1. The CDR3 runs to 15 residues. The V and J ends lost 1 base and 7 bases, in that order; junction bases with no gene match: 8. Looked up from germline, CDR1 is SNHLY and CDR2 is FYNNEI. The CDR3 reads CASSEVGTGPREQYF. DNA of the CDR3: TGTGCCAGCAGTGAAGTCGGGACAGGGCCGAGGGAGCAGTACTTC.

The chain carries TRBV5-1 and TRBJ2-3, with D possibly being TRBD1 (5 bases). This CDR3 comprises 15 residues. The germline CDR1 and CDR2 sequences are SGHRS and YFSETQ. V lost 4 bases and J lost 0, with 12 bases in between. The CDR3 loop is CASSLQTASTDTQYF. The CDR3 DNA follows: TGCGCCAGCAGCCTACAGACAGCTAGCACAGATACGCAGTATTTT.

The chain recombines TRBV7-9 with TRBJ1-5, with 10 bases fitting TRBD1. There are 15 residues in the CDR3. Germline values: CDR1 SEHNR, CDR2 FQNEAQ (reference sequence). The trim removed 5 bases at V and 4 bases at J, leaving 5 bases unmatched. The CDR3 protein is CASSPGQGRNQPQHF. In DNA, the CDR3 is TGTGCCAGCAGCCCGGGACAGGGGCGGAATCAGCCCCAGCATTTT.

Only a few counts were recorded for this clone. This chain connects TRBV4-1 to TRBJ2-7; 8 bases match TRBD2. Per the germline V gene, CDR1 is MGHRA and CDR2 is YSYEKL. The CDR3 length is 15 residues. Trimming cost V 3 bases and J 6 bases; bases outside gene matches: 10. The CDR3 is CASSHVAGKIGEQYF. The CDR3 DNA reads TGCGCCAGCAGCCACGTAGCGGGGAAAATCGGCGAGCAGTACTTC.

This clone was counted once. The chain combines TRBV7-2 with TRBJ2-3; 9 bases align to TRBD2. J was trimmed by 4 bases and V by 4 bases; bases with no gene match: 12. This CDR3 spans 17 amino acids. The germline CDR1 and CDR2 sequences are SGHTA and FQGNSA. CDR3 in DNA: TGTGCCAGCAGCTCCCTGCCCCTAGCGGGGATTTCAGATACGCAGTATTTT. It yields the protein CASSSLPLAGISDTQYF.

The chain couples TRBV7-9 to TRBJ2-3; TRBD2 aligns across 15 bases. CDR3 length: 18 residues. The germline V gene encodes CDR1 SEHNR and CDR2 FQNEAQ (reference sequence). V gave up 5 bases and J gave up 0 bases; unmatched junction bases: 6. CDR3 coding DNA: TGTGCCAGCAGCCTGGGACTAGCGGGGGGTCCTAGCACAGATACGCAGTATTTT. It specifies CASSLGLAGGPSTDTQYF.

The rearrangement uses TRBV2 and TRBJ1-5; D ambiguous. The CDR3 totals 15 residues. CDR1 is SNHLY, CDR2 FYNNEI, per germline. Trimming pared 5 bases from V and 0 bases from J, leaving 11 bases between. The CDR3 here is CASSLPGGSNQPQHF. The CDR3 DNA reads TGTGCCAGCAGTCTCCCGGGAGGTAGCAATCAGCCCCAGCATTTT. The variable domain in full, completed from reference TRBV2 and TRBJ1-5, reads EPEVTQTPSHQVTQMGQEVILRCVPISNHLYFYWYRQILGQKVEFLVSFYNNEISEKSEIFDDQFSVERPDGSNFTLKIRSTKLEDSAMYFCASSLPGGSNQPQHFGDGTRLSIL.

The chain combines TRBV7-9 with TRBJ2-7; TRBD2 agrees at 7 bases. Germline CDR1 reads SEHNR; CDR2 reads FQNEAQ (reference sequence). The CDR3 covers 14 residues. After removal of 4 bases from V and 4 bases from J, the junction contained 7 bases not matched to a gene. CDR3 nucleotides: TGTGCCAGCAGCTCGGGTGGGAGGGGTTACGAGCAGTACTTC. Encoded protein: CASSSGGRGYEQYF. Combining the CDR3 with reference TRBV7-9 and TRBJ2-7 gives the whole variable domain DTGVSQNPRHKITKRGQNVTFRCDPISEHNRLYWYRQTLGQGPEFLTYFQNEAQLEKSRLLSDRFSAERPKGSFSTLEIQRTEQGDSAMYLCASSSGGRGYEQYFGPGTRLTVT.

This clone was seen a single time. The sample has other DNA sequences that encode this CDR3 too. The chain is built from TRBV29-1 and TRBJ1-3; 9 bases map to TRBD1. The V segment lost 4 bases and the J segment 2 bases; nucleotides outside the gene matches: 0. CDR1 is SQVTM and CDR2 is ANQGSEA in the germline V gene. This CDR3 has 13 residues. The CDR3: CSVGQGAGNTIYF. CDR3 bases: TGCAGCGTTGGACAGGGGGCTGGAAACACCATATATTTT.

V is TRBV6-1 and J is TRBJ1-3, with D possibly being TRBD1 (6 bases). The length of the CDR3 is 15 residues. Germline CDR1 and CDR2: MNHNS and SASEGT. With 0 bases removed from V and 5 bases from J, the gap between germline ends came to 11 bases. The CDR3, as DNA: TGTGCCAGCAGTGAAGCGGGGGCCCGCCGAAACACCATATATTTT. Amino acids: CASSEAGARRNTIYF.